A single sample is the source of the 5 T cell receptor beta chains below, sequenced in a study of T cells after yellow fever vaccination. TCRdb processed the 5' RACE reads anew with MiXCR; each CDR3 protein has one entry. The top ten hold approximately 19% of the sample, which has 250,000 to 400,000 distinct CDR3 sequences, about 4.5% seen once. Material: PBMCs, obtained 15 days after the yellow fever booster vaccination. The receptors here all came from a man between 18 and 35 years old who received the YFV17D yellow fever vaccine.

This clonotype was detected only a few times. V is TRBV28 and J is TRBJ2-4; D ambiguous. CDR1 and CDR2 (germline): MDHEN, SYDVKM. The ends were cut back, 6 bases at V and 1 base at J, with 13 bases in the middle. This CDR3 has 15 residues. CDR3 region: CASSLDTPAKNIQYF. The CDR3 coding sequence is TGTGCCAGCAGCTTAGATACTCCGGCCAAAAACATTCAGTACTTC.

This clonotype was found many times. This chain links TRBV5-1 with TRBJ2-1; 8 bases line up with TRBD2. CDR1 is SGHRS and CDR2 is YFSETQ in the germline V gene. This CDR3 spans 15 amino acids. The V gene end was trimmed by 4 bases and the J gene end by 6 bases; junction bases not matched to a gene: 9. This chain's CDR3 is CASSRPGLETNEQFF. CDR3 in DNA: TGCGCCAGCAGCAGGCCGGGACTAGAGACCAATGAGCAGTTCTTC.

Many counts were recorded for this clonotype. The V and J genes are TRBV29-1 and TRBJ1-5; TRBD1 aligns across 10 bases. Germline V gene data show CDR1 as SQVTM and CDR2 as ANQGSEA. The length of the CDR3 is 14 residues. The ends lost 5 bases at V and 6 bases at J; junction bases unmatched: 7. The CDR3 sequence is CSVSTGGLGQPQHF. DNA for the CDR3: TGCAGCGTTTCGACAGGGGGCTTGGGTCAGCCCCAGCATTTT.

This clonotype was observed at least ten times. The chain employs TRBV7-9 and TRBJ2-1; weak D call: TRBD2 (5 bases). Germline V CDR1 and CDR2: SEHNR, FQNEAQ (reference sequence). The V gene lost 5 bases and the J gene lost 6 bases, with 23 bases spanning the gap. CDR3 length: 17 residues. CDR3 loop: CASSHPIRGKMSNEQFF. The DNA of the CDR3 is TGTGCCAGCAGCCACCCGATACGAGGGAAAATGAGCAATGAGCAGTTCTTC.

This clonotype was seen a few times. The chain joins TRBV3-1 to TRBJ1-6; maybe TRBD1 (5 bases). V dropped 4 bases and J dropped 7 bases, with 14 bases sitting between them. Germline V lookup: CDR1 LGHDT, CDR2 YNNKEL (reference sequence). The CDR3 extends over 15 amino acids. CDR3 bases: TGTGCCAGCAGCCCTCTAAGGCGGGGGAATTCACCCCTCCACTTT. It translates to CASSPLRRGNSPLHF.